The rows below give T cell receptor beta chains drawn from one sample of a study of T cells in Graves' hyperthyroidism and ophthalmopathy. TCRdb re-analysed the multiplex PCR reads in MiXCR, keeping a single row per CDR3 protein. The sample has approximately 300,000 distinct CDR3 sequences, approximately 15% seen once. Sequencing used blood. Receptors originate from a man aged 25-45 years with Graves' hyperthyroidism. Each CDR3 is given with its conserved first and last residue. A D gene is named only where the DNA matches it firmly. Clone sizes are shown as once, few or many counts, or a class when the clone is expanded.

cdr3_aa: CASSLGKTMNTEAFF
cdr3_nt: TGTGCCAGCAGTTTAGGTAAGACTATGAACACTGAAGCTTTCTTT
v_call: TRBV27
cdr3_length: 15
d_call: .
j_call: TRBJ1-1
clone_size: many

cdr3_aa: CASSGLAGGPGEQFF
cdr3_nt: TGTGCCAGCAGTGGACTAGCGGGAGGGCCGGGTGAGCAGTTCTTC
v_call: TRBV12-3/TRBV12-4
cdr3_length: 15
d_call: TRBD2
j_call: TRBJ2-1
clone_size: many

cdr3_aa: CASSWDRDGRGDTQYF
cdr3_nt: TGCGCCAGCAGCTGGGACAGGGACGGACGTGGGGATACGCAGTATTTT
v_call: TRBV5-1
cdr3_length: 16
d_call: TRBD1
j_call: TRBJ2-3
clone_size: many

cdr3_aa: CASSFLEDTQYF
cdr3_nt: TGTGCCAGCAGCTTCCTAGAGGATACGCAGTATTTT
v_call: TRBV11-3
cdr3_length: 12
d_call: .
j_call: TRBJ2-3
clone_size: many

cdr3_aa: CASSYSLHWSHTIYF
cdr3_nt: TGTGCCAGCAGTTACAGCCTGCATTGGAGCCACACCATATATTTT
v_call: TRBV6-5
cdr3_length: 15
d_call: .
j_call: TRBJ1-3
clone_size: few

cdr3_aa: CSARDLGSSYNEQFF
cdr3_nt: TGCAGTGCTAGAGATCTCGGAAGCTCCTACAATGAGCAGTTCTTC
v_call: TRBV20-1
cdr3_length: 15
d_call: .
j_call: TRBJ2-1
clone_size: many

cdr3_aa: CASCIFPPCNEQFF
cdr3_nt: TGTGCCAGCTGTATTTTCCCCCCTTGCAATGAGCAGTTCTTC
v_call: TRBV7-9
cdr3_length: 14
d_call: .
j_call: TRBJ2-1
clone_size: many

cdr3_aa: CATSDQPWDTQYF
cdr3_nt: TGTGCCACCAGTGACCAGCCCTGGGATACGCAGTATTTT
v_call: TRBV24-1
cdr3_length: 13
d_call: .
j_call: TRBJ2-3
clone_size: many

cdr3_aa: CASSLGHTGANVLTF
cdr3_nt: TGTGCCAGCAGCTTGGGTCACACTGGGGCCAACGTCCTGACTTTC
v_call: TRBV5-5
cdr3_length: 15
d_call: .
j_call: TRBJ2-6
clone_size: many

cdr3_aa: CASSYHVGANYGYTF
cdr3_nt: TGCGCCAGCAGCTATCACGTGGGAGCTAACTATGGCTACACCTTC
v_call: TRBV5-1
cdr3_length: 15
d_call: .
j_call: TRBJ1-2
clone_size: many

cdr3_aa: CSAKGLACQETQYF
cdr3_nt: TGCAGTGCTAAGGGACTAGCGTGCCAAGAGACCCAGTACTTC
v_call: TRBV20-1
cdr3_length: 14
d_call: TRBD2
j_call: TRBJ2-5
clone_size: few